These T cell receptor beta chains were read from a single sample in a study of identical twins. MiXCR was run by TCRdb on the 5' RACE reads, yielding one entry per CDR3 protein. This table has roughly 700,000 distinct CDR3 sequences, 8.5% to 9.5% appearing once. These data were also filed under a second study, of yellow fever vaccine responses in identical twins.

Input material: PBMCs. The origin of the receptors is a woman under 30 in good health. The CDR3 runs from the conserved cysteine through the conserved F or W. The D gene is left open where the match is weak. The listing skips clone size in some rows; elsewhere it reads once, few, many or a size class.

j_call | d_call | cdr3_length | clone_size | v_call | cdr3_aa | cdr3_nt
TRBJ2-7 | NA | 15 | few | TRBV6-1 | CASGGSGVGSYEQYF | TGTGCCAGCGGGGGATCGGGTGTCGGCTCCTACGAGCAGTACTTC
TRBJ1-6 | NA | 12 | NA | TRBV6-6 | CASSSAGSPLHF | TGTGCCAGTTCCTCGGCAGGTTCACCCCTCCACTTT
TRBJ2-3 | TRBD2 | 20 | many | TRBV11-2 | CASSSPRGATSGLSTDTQYF | TGTGCCAGCAGCTCACCAAGAGGGGCTACTAGCGGACTAAGCACAGATACGCAGTATTTT
TRBJ2-7 | NA | 14 | NA | TRBV15 | CATSRDLGAREQYF | TGTGCCACCAGCAGAGATCTGGGGGCACGGGAGCAGTACTTC
TRBJ2-5 | TRBD1 | 14 | few | TRBV29-1 | CSVGPTGGEGTQYF | TGCAGCGTTGGACCTACAGGGGGCGAGGGGACCCAGTACTTC
TRBJ2-2 | TRBD1 | 15 | few | TRBV15 | CATSRQGAETGELFF | TGTGCCACCAGCAGACAGGGGGCGGAGACCGGGGAGCTGTTTTTT
TRBJ2-7 | NA | 12 | many | TRBV5-5 | CASSWGTFEQYF | TGTGCCAGCAGCTGGGGGACATTCGAGCAGTACTTC
TRBJ2-2 | NA | 13 | few | TRBV3-1 | CASSQQSGGELFF | TGTGCCAGCAGCCAACAATCCGGGGGGGAGCTGTTTTTT
TRBJ2-3 | NA | 13 | many | TRBV5-1 | CASSLERPDTQYF | TGCGCCAGCAGCTTGGAACGCCCAGATACGCAGTATTTT
TRBJ2-3 | TRBD1 | 14 | NA | TRBV20-1 | CSARSGTGSDTQYF | TGCAGTGCTAGATCCGGGACAGGGTCTGATACGCAGTATTTT
TRBJ2-2 | TRBD2 | 18 | few | TRBV3-1 | CASSQDSGSGVEVGELFF | TGTGCCAGCAGCCAAGACTCAGGTAGCGGGGTCGAGGTCGGGGAGCTGTTTTTT
TRBJ2-2 | NA | 12 | NA | TRBV12-5 | CASALDTGELFF | TGTGCTAGTGCTTTGGACACCGGGGAGCTGTTTTTT
TRBJ2-2 | TRBD2 | 15 | NA | TRBV5-1 | CASSLSGTNTGELFF | TGCGCCAGCAGCTTAAGCGGGACGAACACCGGGGAGCTGTTTTTT
TRBJ2-1 | TRBD2 | 16 | many | TRBV3-1 | CASSQGGPSGGSEQFF | TGTGCCAGCAGCCAGGGGGGCCCTAGCGGGGGTAGTGAGCAGTTCTTC
TRBJ2-7 | TRBD2 | 14 | few | TRBV4-3 | CASSQTSGRYEQYF | TGCGCCAGCAGCCAAACTAGCGGGAGATACGAGCAGTACTTC
TRBJ1-5 | NA | 16 | few | TRBV6-1 | CASRKNRDTGNQPQHF | TGTGCCAGCAGGAAGAACAGGGACACGGGCAATCAGCCCCAGCATTTT
TRBJ2-1 | TRBD2 | 21 | many | TRBV9 | CASSIGTSGRALQVRYNEQFF | TGTGCCAGCAGCATAGGGACTAGCGGGAGGGCCCTTCAGGTTCGGTACAATGAGCAGTTCTTC
TRBJ2-1 | TRBD2 | 16 | few | TRBV28 | CASSLRISGTYNEQFF | TGTGCCAGCAGTTTACGAATTAGCGGGACCTACAATGAGCAGTTCTTC
TRBJ2-7 | TRBD2 | 14 | NA | TRBV9 | CASSPRTSEDEQYF | TGTGCCAGCAGCCCTCGGACTAGTGAGGACGAGCAGTACTTC
TRBJ2-1 | TRBD2 | 16 | few | TRBV4-3 | CASSQDRGLAGAEQFF | TGCGCCAGCAGCCAAGATCGGGGACTAGCGGGAGCGGAGCAGTTCTTC
TRBJ2-5 | TRBD2 | 14 | many | TRBV20-1 | CSARSSGTTETQYF | TGCAGTGCTAGATCTAGCGGGACGACGGAGACCCAGTACTTC
TRBJ2-1 | NA | 12 | few | TRBV19 | CASSASGTEQFF | TGTGCCAGTAGTGCTTCCGGGACGGAGCAGTTCTTC
TRBJ2-7 | NA | 15 | NA | TRBV20-1 | CSARDPTEGGYEQYF | TGCAGTGCTAGAGATCCGACCGAGGGCGGCTACGAGCAGTACTTC
TRBJ2-7 | NA | 12 | few | TRBV10-2 | CASSRPTYEQYF | TGCGCCAGCAGTAGACCCACCTACGAGCAGTACTTC
TRBJ2-1 | TRBD2 | 16 | many | TRBV15 | CATSRGGLAGGDEQFF | TGTGCCACCAGCAGAGGGGGACTAGCGGGGGGTGATGAGCAGTTCTTC
TRBJ2-3 | TRBD1 | 15 | NA | TRBV7-3 | CASQLGTGVTDTQYF | TGTGCCAGTCAGCTCGGGACAGGGGTCACAGATACGCAGTATTTT
TRBJ2-7 | NA | 13 | few | TRBV2 | CASSSIQFYEQYF | TGTGCCAGCAGCTCGATCCAATTCTACGAGCAGTACTTC
TRBJ2-1 | TRBD2 | 15 | NA | TRBV20-1 | CSARGLAGAYNEQFF | TGCAGTGCTAGAGGACTAGCGGGAGCTTACAATGAGCAGTTCTTC
TRBJ2-5 | TRBD1 | 15 | NA | TRBV5-1 | CASSLGQGLWETQYF | TGCGCCAGCAGCTTGGGACAGGGGTTATGGGAGACCCAGTACTTC
TRBJ1-2 | NA | 13 | many | TRBV12-3/TRBV12-4 | CASSSRSNYGYTF | TGTGCCAGCAGTTCCCGCTCGAACTATGGCTACACCTTC
TRBJ1-6 | TRBD1 | 16 | many | TRBV12-3/TRBV12-4 | CASRGDPGQGNSPLHF | TGTGCCAGCAGGGGGGACCCGGGACAGGGGAATTCACCCCTCCACTTT
TRBJ1-1 | TRBD1 | 15 | many | TRBV7-2 | CASRNRGMRNTEAFF | TGTGCCAGCAGGAACAGGGGGATGAGGAACACTGAAGCTTTCTTT
TRBJ2-2 | NA | 15 | NA | TRBV4-3 | CASRVTGPGTGELFF | TGCGCCAGCAGGGTCACGGGACCGGGTACCGGGGAGCTGTTTTTT
TRBJ2-5 | TRBD1 | 12 | few | TRBV29-1 | CSVYRGDETQYF | TGCAGCGTTTACAGGGGGGATGAGACCCAGTACTTC
TRBJ1-1 | NA | 15 | NA | TRBV12-3/TRBV12-4 | CASTLRGVSYTEAFF | TGTGCCAGCACCCTTAGGGGGGTGTCGTACACTGAAGCTTTCTTT
TRBJ2-2 | NA | 16 | NA | TRBV9 | CASSVDQGLVSGELFF | TGTGCCAGCAGCGTAGACCAGGGTTTGGTGTCCGGGGAGCTGTTTTTT
TRBJ2-5 | TRBD1 | 16 | many | TRBV15 | CATSKTDRVIGETQYF | TGTGCCACCAGCAAAACGGACAGGGTGATTGGAGAGACCCAGTACTTC
TRBJ2-1 | NA | 13 | few | TRBV12-3/TRBV12-4 | CASRLRTVGEQFF | TGTGCCAGCCGCCTCCGTACGGTAGGTGAGCAGTTCTTC
TRBJ2-2 | NA | 14 | many | TRBV29-1 | CSVEQEGNTGELFF | TGCAGCGTTGAGCAAGAGGGGAACACCGGGGAGCTGTTTTTT
TRBJ1-6 | NA | 13 | NA | TRBV7-8 | CASSSGGPFVLHF | TGTGCCAGCAGCTCCGGGGGGCCGTTTGTCCTCCACTTT
TRBJ2-3 | NA | 14 | few | TRBV6-2/TRBV6-3 | CASSSMGGTETQYF | TGTGCCAGCAGTTCTATGGGCGGGACAGAAACGCAGTATTTT
TRBJ2-1 | TRBD2 | 13 | many | TRBV29-1 | CSAGTSQYNEQFF | TGCAGCGCCGGGACTAGCCAGTACAATGAGCAGTTCTTC
TRBJ2-7 | TRBD1 | 14 | NA | TRBV15 | CATGPGQGAHEQYF | TGTGCCACAGGCCCGGGACAGGGTGCCCACGAGCAGTACTTC
TRBJ2-2 | TRBD1 | 16 | NA | TRBV5-1 | CASSLTGGAITGELFF | TGCGCCAGCAGCTTAACAGGGGGCGCAATCACCGGGGAGCTGTTTTTT